This entry lists 13 T cell receptor beta chains sequenced from one sample in a study of blood T cell repertoires in COVID-19. Profiling relied on immunoSEQ multiplex PCR, and the TCRdb table lists in-frame clones only, not all of them. The table records 150,000 to 200,000 clones, approximately 85% of them present only once. The sequenced sample consisted of peripheral blood. These receptor sequences come from a man in his forties or fifties with acute or convalescent COVID-19.

This chain links TRBV28 with TRBJ1-5; D ambiguous. V was trimmed by 5 bases and J by 2 bases, leaving 10 bases between them. The CDR3 sequence is 14 residues long. From germline, CDR1 is MDHEN and CDR2 SYDVKM. CDR3 DNA: TGTGCCAGCAGTCCGCGTGGTGGCAATCAGCCCCAGCATTTT. It specifies CASSPRGGNQPQHF.

There are a few counts of this clone. J is TRBJ1-6 and V is TRBV5-1; D not certain. Germline loops: CDR1 SGHRS, CDR2 YFSETQ. CDR3 length: 14 residues. Trimming removed 3 bases from V and 7 bases from J, with 11 bases in between. CDR3 nucleotide sequence: TGCGCCAGCAGCTCGGGAGGGAACAATTCACCCCTCCACTTT. It codes for CASSSGGNNSPLHF.

The chain couples TRBV7-8 to TRBJ1-1; D perhaps matches TRBD1 (6 bases). Trimming cost V 7 bases and J 5 bases, with 17 bases left between them. Germline CDR1 SGHVS, CDR2 FQNEAQ. This CDR3 is built from 14 residues. The CDR3 DNA is TGTGCCAGCACCATAGGGGGGGGGCGGACTGAAGCTTTCTTT. It yields the protein CASTIGGGRTEAFF.

The J gene is TRBJ1-6, the V gene TRBV18, with 7 bases that match TRBD1. CDR3 length: 15 residues. With V trimmed by 3 bases and J by 5 bases, 4 bases remained unmatched. Germline CDR1 reads KGHSH; CDR2 reads LQKENI. The CDR3 spells CASSPIGTDNSPLHF. The CDR3 coding sequence is TGTGCCAGCTCACCTATCGGGACAGATAATTCACCCCTCCACTTT. Supplemented by reference TRBV18 and TRBJ1-6, the full variable domain reads NAGVMQNPRHLVRRRGQEARLRCSPMKGHSHVYWYRQLPEEGLKFMVYLQKENIIDESGMPKERFSAEFPKEGPSILRIQQVVRGDSAAYFCASSPIGTDNSPLHFGNGTRLTVT.

This chain connects TRBV4-1 to TRBJ2-1; 8 bases map to TRBD2. Trimming took 0 bases from V and 7 from J; bases not matched to a gene: 5. Germline CDR1 MGHRA, CDR2 YSYEKL. CDR3 length: 15 residues. DNA for the CDR3: TGCGCCAGCAGCCAAGATCCGGGGGGGGGTAATGAGCAGTTCTTC. This sequence encodes CASSQDPGGGNEQFF.

This clone appeared a few times. The V call is TRBV20-1, the J call TRBJ2-1; weak D call: TRBD1 (6 bases). Germline loops: CDR1 DFQATT, CDR2 SNEGSKA (reference sequence). V was pared by 5 bases and J by 7 bases, with 9 bases between. The CDR3 contains 11 residues. In DNA form, the CDR3 reads TGCAGTGCTCCCAGGGGAAATGAGCAGTTCTTC. Translation gives CSAPRGNEQFF.

The gene calls are TRBV27 and TRBJ2-2, with 8 positions matching TRBD1. This CDR3 contains 16 residues. Germline V lookup: CDR1 MNHEY, CDR2 SMNVEV (reference sequence). The ends lost 8 bases at V and 5 bases at J; junction bases unmatched: 13. The CDR3 protein is CASAGGAGGWTGELFF. CDR3 in DNA: TGTGCCAGCGCCGGCGGGGCAGGGGGCTGGACCGGGGAGCTGTTTTTT.

The V call is TRBV19, the J call TRBJ1-1; no definite D call. V was cut by 5 bases and J by 2 bases, with 15 bases left in between. Germline-derived CDR1 and CDR2 are LNHDA and SQIVND (reference sequence). There are 15 residues in the CDR3. CDR3 sequence: CASSSPPGGNTEAFF. CDR3 nucleotides: TGTGCCAGTAGTTCTCCCCCGGGAGGAAACACTGAAGCTTTCTTT.

This clone was detected only a few times. V and J are TRBV10-3 and TRBJ1-2; TRBD1 might be the D (6 bases). The V end was cut by 3 bases, the J end by 8 bases, with 10 bases between. Germline V gene lookup returns CDR1 ENHRY and CDR2 SYGVKD. The CDR3 runs to 12 residues. CDR3 nucleotides: TGTGCCATCAGTGACACAGGGAACGGCTACACCTTC. Residues: CAISDTGNGYTF.

For this clone: Different DNA sequences within this sample yield the same CDR3. The gene calls are TRBV5-1 and TRBJ2-3, with D hard to call. This CDR3 has 13 residues. V was cut by 2 bases and J by 0 bases, with 4 bases left in between. The V gene's germline CDR1 is SGHRS and CDR2 YFSETQ. The CDR3 sequence: CASSFSSTDTQYF. CDR3 in DNA: TGCGCCAGCAGCTTTAGTAGCACAGATACGCAGTATTTT.

The V gene is TRBV6-2 or TRBV6-3, the J gene TRBJ2-5; 7 bases line up with TRBD1. CDR3 length: 15 residues. CDR1 is MNHEY and CDR2 is SVGEGT in the germline V gene. Trimming at V came to 5 bases and at J to 6 bases, leaving 12 bases not matched to a gene. The CDR3 region has the DNA TGTGCCAGCAGTCTATCCGGACAGGCCTCACAGACCCAGTACTTC. It encodes CASSLSGQASQTQYF.

V and J are TRBV20-1 and TRBJ2-5; D may be TRBD2 (6 bases). Germline lookup yields CDR1 DFQATT and CDR2 SNEGSKA (reference sequence). V lost 5 bases to trimming and J lost 5 bases, with 9 bases between them. The CDR3 is made up of 11 amino acids. CDR3 sequence reads: CSAGDWETQYF. The CDR3 DNA sequence: TGCAGTGCTGGGGACTGGGAGACCCAGTACTTC.

This clone was observed once. The rearrangement joins TRBV5-4 to TRBJ2-3, with D perhaps TRBD2 (5 bases). The germline V gene has CDR1 SGHNT and CDR2 YYREEE (reference sequence). The CDR3 totals 17 residues. V gave up 0 bases and J gave up 1 base, with 15 bases separating them. Written as DNA, the CDR3 is TGTGCCAGCAGCTTGGTTGGGTCAACTAGACGCACAGATACGCAGTATTTT. This sequence encodes CASSLVGSTRRTDTQYF.